The text below deals with one T cell receptor beta chain. Its antigen is not identified. The data belong to a study of metastatic and nonmetastatic thyroid tumors. Study background: Repertoires of blood and of tissue (tumor or nodule) from malignant and benign thyroid patients were compared. General study points: For both blood and tumor, malignant thyroid tumors reportedly showed significantly higher TCR beta diversity than benign nodules did.

In the original analysis: The distant-metastasis classifier for papillary thyroid cancer was built from CDR3 differences across clinicopathological groups. TCRdb ran MiXCR on the PCR reads. For this entry, the V and J calls and clone size follow TCRdb and not the study's own pipeline. The sample lists approximately 44,000 clones; approximately 24% were seen once. Every patient was untreated before thyroid surgery. This CDR3 has 15 residues. V lost 5 bases and J lost 5; bases outside the gene matches: 8. Looked up from germline, CDR1 is SGHNT and CDR2 is YENEEA. Sample: tumor tissue. This receptor was obtained from a female donor with papillary thyroid cancer or a benign thyroid nodule (not recorded which). Some clones in this sample may be carry-over from other donors' samples. This chain joins TRBV11-3 and TRBJ2-2; TRBD1 agrees at 7 bases. Written as DNA, the CDR3 is TGTGCCAGCAGCCCCGCGGTGACAGGGACCGGGGAGCTGTTTTTT. Translated, it gives CASSPAVTGTGELFF.